This T cell receptor (beta chain) stems from a study of graft-versus-host responses after intestinal transplantation. Study-wide background: Multivisceral, liver-intestinal, or isolated intestinal grafts were transplanted into recipients. Recipients across the board were started on anti-thymocyte globulin induction, then kept on tacrolimus and steroids for approximately three years.

Intraepithelial and lamina propria lymphocytes were isolated from graft specimens. Assay: immunoSEQ multiplex PCR; the TCRdb copy retains only in-frame clones and omits some. Of roughly 36,000 clones listed, roughly nine tenths are singletons. V was trimmed by 7 bases and J by 6 bases, leaving 13 bases between them. This CDR3 spans 12 amino acids. Germline CDR1 MNHNY, CDR2 SVGAGI (reference sequence). The sequence was obtained from a human patient who received an intestinal transplant, so some T cells may come from the graft donor. Sequencing was performed on ileum tissue, taken 204 days after intestinal transplant. The chain links TRBV6-6 to TRBJ2-7; D might be TRBD2 (6 bases). The CDR3 is CASTGGKSEQYF. CDR3 bases: TGTGCCAGCACCGGAGGGAAAAGCGAGCAGTACTTC.